This paragraph reports one T cell receptor beta chain. These data are taken from a study of control samples from healthy donors and cancer patients. CDR1 is SGHAT, CDR2 FQNNGV, per germline. With 8 bases clipped from V and 9 bases from J, the junction kept 16 bases outside the gene matches. The CDR3 runs 15 residues. Repertoires were generated with immunoSEQ multiplex PCR, while TCRdb's copy carries only in-frame clones and drops some. Found here are some 120,000 clones, approximately 87% of them singletons; the top ten hold roughly 3%. The sample was blood. The rearrangement links TRBV11-2 to TRBJ2-3; 8 bases line up with TRBD2. The clonotype originates from a man between 60 and 75 years old in good health. The CDR3 DNA reads as TGTGCCAGCCGGGGGGGGGCGGACAACCTCAGGACGCAGTATTTT. Translation: CASRGGADNLRTQYF.